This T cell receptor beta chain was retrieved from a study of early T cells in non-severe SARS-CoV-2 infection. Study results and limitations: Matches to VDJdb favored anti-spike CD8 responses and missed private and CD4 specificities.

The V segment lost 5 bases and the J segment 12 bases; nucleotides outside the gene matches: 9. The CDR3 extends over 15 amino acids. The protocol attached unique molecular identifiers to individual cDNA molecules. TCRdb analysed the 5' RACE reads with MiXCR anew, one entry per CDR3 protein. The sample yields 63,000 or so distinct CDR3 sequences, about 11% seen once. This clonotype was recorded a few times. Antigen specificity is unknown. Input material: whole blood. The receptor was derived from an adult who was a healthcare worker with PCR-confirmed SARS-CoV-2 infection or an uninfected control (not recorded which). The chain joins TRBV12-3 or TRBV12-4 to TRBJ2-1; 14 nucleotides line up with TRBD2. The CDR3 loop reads CASSPTSGGAEGQFF. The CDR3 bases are TGTGCCAGCAGTCCGACTAGCGGGGGGGCTGAGGGGCAGTTCTTC.